Below are 28 T cell receptor beta chains sequenced from a single sample in a study of liver allograft versus peripheral blood T cells. Study in general: What was compared were the T cell receptor repertoires in transplanted livers and those in the peripheral blood of recipients.

Via MiXCR, TCRdb re-called the reads, giving one row per CDR3 protein. The table records over 9,000 distinct CDR3 sequences, roughly 27% of them present only once. The source is a human patient who had a liver transplant. The graft donor may have contributed some T cells.

This chain links TRBV15 with TRBJ2-3; TRBD1 agrees at 8 bases. J gave up 4 bases and V 1 base, and 4 bases lay outside the gene matches. Germline V lookup: CDR1 LNHNV, CDR2 YYDKDF (reference sequence). The length of the CDR3 is 15 residues. CDR3 DNA sequence: TGTGCCACCAGCAGAGGGACAGGGTGGGCAGATACGCAGTATTTT. Its protein is CATSRGTGWADTQYF.

This clonotype was recorded a few times. This rearrangement joins TRBV12-3 or TRBV12-4 to TRBJ2-5; TRBD1 aligns across 8 bases. V dropped 7 bases and J dropped 5; count of bases not matched to a gene: 9. The CDR3 has 14 residues. CDR3 nucleotides: TGTGCCAGCACCCCCTCCAGGGGGCTGGAGACCCAGTACTTC. It encodes CASTPSRGLETQYF.

The chain carries TRBV2 and TRBJ2-1, with unresolved D. CDR1 is SNHLY, CDR2 FYNNEI, per germline. The CDR3 is made up of 15 amino acids. V shed 0 bases and J shed 5 bases, with 11 bases lying between them. CDR3 sequence reads: CASSEAGHFNNEQFF. In DNA, the CDR3 is TGTGCCAGCAGTGAAGCAGGGCACTTCAACAATGAGCAGTTCTTC.

Points on this clonotype: A much larger clone differs by one base, so this may be a read error. The rearrangement uses TRBV7-2 and TRBJ2-2, with D possibly being TRBD1 or TRBD2 (6 bases each). The CDR3 has 15 amino acids. Looked up from germline, CDR1 is SGHTA and CDR2 is FQGNSA. CDR3 amino acids: CASRLGGGHTGELFF. CDR3 DNA: TGTGCCAGCAGATTAGGTGGGGGGCACACCGGGGAGCTGTTTTTT.

By frequency in the sample, this clonotype is medium-sized (0.01 to 0.1%). This sequence joins TRBV6-5 and TRBJ1-2; a weak D match, TRBD1 (6 bases). The V gene lost 7 bases and the J gene lost 0 bases, with 12 bases spanning the gap. CDR1 and CDR2 from the germline V gene are MNHEY and SVGAGI. The CDR3 runs 14 residues. The CDR3 is CASIRTASNYGYTF. Here the CDR3 DNA reads TGTGCCAGCATACGGACAGCCTCTAACTATGGCTACACCTTC.

V gene TRBV3-1 combines with J gene TRBJ2-7; 8 bases map to TRBD1. Germline CDR1 LGHDT, CDR2 YNNKEL (reference sequence). The CDR3 sequence is 14 residues long. J gave up 5 bases and V 3 bases, and 6 bases lay outside the gene matches. CDR3 amino acids: CASSHNRGMDEQYF. CDR3 nucleotides: TGTGCCAGCAGCCATAACAGGGGGATGGACGAGCAGTACTTC.

This clonotype was found many times. The chain couples TRBV24-1 to TRBJ2-1, with D perhaps TRBD1 (6 bases). The CDR3 is 15 residues long. The V gene lost 5 bases and the J gene lost 3 bases, with 13 bases spanning the gap. In germline, CDR1 is KGHDR, CDR2 SFDVKD. CDR3: CATSAQGGIYNEQFF. The CDR3 DNA is TGTGCCACCAGTGCACAAGGGGGAATCTACAATGAGCAGTTCTTC.

In this sample, this clonotype is medium-sized. This chain links TRBV28 with TRBJ1-5, with D unresolved. Looked up from germline, CDR1 is MDHEN and CDR2 is SYDVKM. Trimming took 8 bases from V and 2 from J, leaving 13 bases between them. The CDR3 is made up of 14 amino acids. CDR3 bases: TGTGCCAGCGGTCAGACGGTTGGCAATCAGCCCCAGCATTTT. It specifies CASGQTVGNQPQHF.

This clonotype ranks as medium-sized. The CDR3 bases are TGTGCCAGCAGCCCCACCTCTGGCAGGCAGTCACTCTATGGCTACACCTTC. It translates to CASSPTSGRQSLYGYTF. This chain uses TRBV7-9 with TRBJ1-2; D is undetermined. Germline CDR1 reads SEHNR; CDR2 reads FQNEAQ (reference sequence). This CDR3 is 17 amino acids long. V gave up 5 bases and J gave up 4 bases, with 23 bases separating them.

There are a few counts of this clonotype. The chain joins TRBV20-1 to TRBJ1-5, with D perhaps matching TRBD1 (5 bases). The ends were cut back, 3 bases at V and 4 bases at J, with 10 bases in the middle. Germline values: CDR1 DFQATT, CDR2 SNEGSKA (reference sequence). The CDR3 extends over 13 amino acids. In nucleotides, the CDR3 is TGCAGTGCTAGCAGGGAAGGGAATCAGCCCCAGCATTTT. This translates into CSASREGNQPQHF.

By share of the sample, this clonotype is medium-sized. This chain links TRBV6-5 with TRBJ1-4; 12 nucleotides agree with TRBD1. The ends lost 7 bases at V and 6 bases at J; junction bases unmatched: 15. Germline V gene lookup returns CDR1 MNHEY and CDR2 SVGAGI. This CDR3 region has 18 residues. As DNA, the CDR3 is TGTGCCAGCACTAAACACCGGGACAGGGGGCATCGGGATGAAAAACTGTTTTTT. Residues: CASTKHRDRGHRDEKLFF.

The genes are TRBV3-1 and TRBJ1-5; D uncertain. Trimming left V 4 bases short and J 2 bases short, with 6 bases between. In germline, CDR1 is LGHDT, CDR2 YNNKEL (reference sequence). The CDR3 sequence is 13 residues long. CDR3 amino acids: CASSPQRNQPQHF. CDR3 sequence (DNA): TGTGCCAGCAGCCCTCAACGCAATCAGCCCCAGCATTTT.

In its sample, this clonotype is medium-sized. The V and J genes are TRBV6-5 and TRBJ2-1; TRBD1 matches 8 bases. Per the germline V gene, CDR1 is MNHEY and CDR2 is SVGAGI. The CDR3 extends over 15 amino acids. V was pared by 6 bases and J by 5 bases, with 9 bases of the junction left unmatched. CDR3 DNA sequence: TGTGCCAGCAGCTCGGGCAGGGGGCGGGACAATGAGCAGTTCTTC. Protein sequence: CASSSGRGRDNEQFF.

The V gene is TRBV9, the J gene TRBJ2-3; TRBD2 aligns across 7 bases. With 0 bases clipped from V and 2 bases from J, the junction kept 3 bases outside the gene matches. Per the germline V gene, CDR1 is SGDLS and CDR2 is YYNGEE. CDR3 length: 15 residues. The CDR3, as DNA: TGTGCCAGCAGCGTAGGGACTAGTTACACAGATACGCAGTATTTT. This encodes CASSVGTSYTDTQYF.

The chain is built from TRBV19 and TRBJ1-5; D may be TRBD1 (5 bases). V was shortened by 5 bases and J by 4 bases, with 18 bases between the two germline ends. In germline, CDR1 is LNHDA, CDR2 SQIVND (reference sequence). This CDR3 has 16 amino acids. The chain's CDR3 is CASSPGQGPTNQPQHF. DNA for the CDR3: TGTGCCAGTAGTCCCGGGCAGGGCCCAACTAATCAGCCCCAGCATTTT.

This clonotype counts as medium-sized. The J gene is TRBJ2-2, the V gene TRBV19, with 7 bases that match TRBD2. This CDR3 has 15 amino acids. Trimming cost V 7 bases and J 6 bases; bases outside gene matches: 11. Germline V lookup: CDR1 LNHDA, CDR2 SQIVND (reference sequence). CDR3 sequence: CASIKWGGDAGELFF. CDR3 bases: TGTGCCAGTATCAAATGGGGGGGGGACGCCGGGGAGCTGTTTTTT.

This clonotype is termed medium-sized. The chain employs TRBV6-5 and TRBJ2-7, with D possibly being TRBD2 (5 bases). V was cut by 5 bases and J by 4 bases, with 12 bases left in between. Germline CDR1 reads MNHEY; CDR2 reads SVGAGI. The CDR3 consists of 13 residues. This chain's CDR3 is CASSPPGSYEQYF. CDR3 sequence (DNA): TGTGCCAGCAGTCCTCCGGGGAGTTACGAGCAGTACTTC.

This clonotype has a handful of counts. V gene TRBV5-1 combines with J gene TRBJ2-1, with unresolved D. This CDR3 is built from 16 residues. Looked up from germline, CDR1 is SGHRS and CDR2 is YFSETQ. Between the trimmed V and J ends, which lost 1 base and 3 bases, there was a span of 14 bases. The CDR3 nucleotides read TGCGCCAGCAGCTTGAATGGCGATGTGGTCTACAATGAGCAGTTCTTC. The encoded protein is CASSLNGDVVYNEQFF.

There are a few counts of this clonotype. This chain's CDR3 is CASTSTTGDTEAFF. Here the CDR3 DNA reads TGTGCCAGCACGTCCACAACCGGGGACACTGAAGCTTTCTTT. The V and J genes are TRBV3-1 and TRBJ1-1; D gene ambiguous. V lost 7 bases, J lost 3 bases, and 15 bases lay in between. CDR3 size: 14 residues. CDR1 and CDR2 (germline): LGHDT, YNNKEL (reference sequence).

The J gene is TRBJ2-7, the V gene TRBV15; a possible D gene is TRBD1 (6 bases). This CDR3 comprises 16 residues. V was shortened by 3 bases and J by 0 bases, with 15 bases between the two germline ends. Germline CDR1 reads LNHNV; CDR2 reads YYDKDF (reference sequence). The CDR3 nucleotides read TGTGCCACCAGCAGTTTCACAGGGAATCCCTCCTACGAGCAGTACTTC. Translating gives CATSSFTGNPSYEQYF.

This clonotype was detected only a few times. The chain recombines TRBV19 with TRBJ1-1; D remains unclear. V shed 0 bases and J shed 5 bases, with 7 bases lying between them. CDR1 and CDR2 from the germline V gene are LNHDA and SQIVND (reference sequence). The CDR3 is 13 amino acids. For the CDR3, the DNA is TGTGCCAGTAGTATAGAGACTTATACTGAAGCTTTCTTT. Translated: CASSIETYTEAFF.

This clonotype is medium-sized within its sample. The rearrangement joins TRBV6-5 to TRBJ2-3; TRBD2 agrees at 13 bases. CDR3 length equals 16 residues. Trimming cost V 5 bases and J 3 bases; bases outside gene matches: 5. CDR1 MNHEY and CDR2 SVGAGI come from the germline V gene. The CDR3 nucleotides read TGTGCCAGCAGTACCGGACTAGCGGGAGAGACAGATACGCAGTATTTT. Its translation is CASSTGLAGETDTQYF.

V is TRBV6-6 and J is TRBJ2-2, with D uncertain. CDR1 MNHNY and CDR2 SVGAGI come from the germline V gene (reference sequence). This CDR3 has 14 residues. Trimming removed 6 bases from V and 1 base from J, with 9 bases in between. The CDR3 DNA is TGTGCCAGCAGGTTTCATCAGAACACCGGGGAGCTGTTTTTT. It encodes CASRFHQNTGELFF.

The chain uses TRBV6-1 and TRBJ1-1; no reliable D call. Germline-derived CDR1 and CDR2 are MNHNS and SASEGT. V lost 7 bases, J lost 1 base, and 10 bases lay in between. The CDR3 runs to 13 residues. The CDR3 region has the DNA TGTGCCAGCACGACAATCAAGAACACTGAAGCTTTCTTT. Amino acids: CASTTIKNTEAFF.

There are a few counts of this clonotype. The chain uses TRBV28 and TRBJ1-1; the D gene is possibly TRBD1 (6 bases). This CDR3 contains 14 residues. V lost 8 bases to trimming and J lost 4 bases, with 17 bases between them. Germline loops: CDR1 MDHEN, CDR2 SYDVKM. In DNA form, the CDR3 reads TGTGCCAGCGAGGGTAGGAGGACAGTCACTGAAGCTTTCTTT. It specifies CASEGRRTVTEAFF.

This sequence joins TRBV6-5 and TRBJ2-2; tentatively, D is TRBD1 or TRBD2 (5 bases each). Trimming removed 6 bases from V and 1 base from J, with 12 bases in between. The CDR3 loop spans 15 amino acids. CDR1 is MNHEY and CDR2 is SVGAGI in the germline V gene. DNA of the CDR3: TGTGCCAGCAGGGGGGTCGGTAGGAACACCGGGGAGCTGTTTTTT. It yields the protein CASRGVGRNTGELFF.

This clonotype is medium-sized in the sample. The chain uses TRBV18 and TRBJ1-1; D gene uncertain. Per the germline V gene, CDR1 is KGHSH and CDR2 is LQKENI. Trimming shortened V by 3 bases and J by 3 bases, and 14 bases separated the two germline ends. The CDR3 totals 15 residues. CDR3: CASSPVGPGDTEAFF. DNA of the CDR3: TGTGCCAGCTCACCCGTAGGGCCTGGGGACACTGAAGCTTTCTTT.

Within the sample, this clonotype is medium-sized. The chain employs TRBV19 and TRBJ1-5; 7 nucleotides line up with TRBD1. The CDR3 is 13 residues long. V lost 6 bases, J lost 5 bases, and 4 bases stayed unmatched. CDR1 is LNHDA and CDR2 is SQIVND in the germline V gene (reference sequence). The CDR3 nucleotides read TGTGCCAGTAGGGACAGGAAGGATCAGCCCCAGCATTTT. Amino acid sequence: CASRDRKDQPQHF.